A single sample gave rise to the 15 T cell receptor beta chains below, sequenced in a study of blood T cell repertoires in COVID-19. Assay used: immunoSEQ multiplex PCR; TCRdb lists only in-frame clones, some missing. The data show 180,000 or so clones, over 75% seen once. Input material: peripheral blood. The receptors derive from a woman over 75 with active or convalescent COVID-19.

This clone was seen many times. The genes are TRBV28 and TRBJ2-7, with D possibly TRBD1 on 6 matching bases. CDR1 and CDR2 (germline): MDHEN, SYDVKM. V lost 10 bases and J lost 2, with 18 bases in between. There are 14 residues in the CDR3. The CDR3 here is CATRIQGGTYEQYF. In DNA form, the CDR3 reads TGTGCCACCAGAATACAGGGTGGAACCTACGAGCAGTACTTC.

The chain combines TRBV20-1 with TRBJ1-2; no reliable D call. Per germline, CDR1 DFQATT and CDR2 SNEGSKA (reference sequence). V was shortened by 3 bases and J by 0 bases, with 5 bases between the two germline ends. CDR3 length equals 12 residues. CDR3 in amino acids: CSASLPNYGYTF. CDR3 nucleotide sequence: TGCAGTGCTAGTCTCCCTAACTATGGCTACACCTTC.

V gene TRBV5-1 combines with J gene TRBJ2-5; 8 bases line up with TRBD2. Unmatched junction bases numbered 6, after V lost 7 bases and J lost 1 base. CDR3 size: 14 residues. Germline V gives CDR1 SGHRS, CDR2 YFSETQ. The CDR3 DNA sequence: TGCGCCAGCGGAGGCGGGGGGCTCCAAGAGACCCAGTACTTC. Its protein product is CASGGGGLQETQYF.

The V gene is TRBV6-5, the J gene TRBJ2-1; tentative D call: TRBD2 (5 bases). The CDR3 sequence is 13 residues long. The germline gives CDR1 MNHEY, CDR2 SVGAGI. V lost 7 bases, J lost 7 bases, and 14 bases lay in between. CDR3 sequence reads: CASTVPGSNEQFF. The CDR3 DNA is TGTGCCAGCACAGTACCGGGGTCGAATGAGCAGTTCTTC.

The rearrangement uses TRBV10-3 and TRBJ2-2; TRBD2 aligns across 7 bases. The germline V gene encodes CDR1 ENHRY and CDR2 SYGVKD. Trimming cost V 3 bases and J 4 bases; bases outside gene matches: 5. This CDR3 has 15 amino acids. CDR3 loop: CAISEGEGGTGELFF. The CDR3 DNA sequence: TGTGCCATCAGTGAAGGGGAGGGCGGCACCGGGGAGCTGTTTTTT.

This sequence joins TRBV2 and TRBJ1-4; TRBD1 agrees at 7 bases. The CDR3 extends over 14 amino acids. V shed 4 bases, J shed 5 bases, and the junction held 4 bases outside the gene matches. From germline, CDR1 is SNHLY and CDR2 FYNNEI. The chain's CDR3 is CASSGDRVNEKLFF. Here the CDR3 DNA reads TGTGCCAGCAGTGGAGACAGGGTGAATGAAAAACTGTTTTTT.

This clone showed up just a few times. The V gene is TRBV24-1, the J gene TRBJ2-5; TRBD1 might be the D (6 bases). This CDR3 region has 12 residues. Germline lookup yields CDR1 KGHDR and CDR2 SFDVKD. V gave up 8 bases and J gave up 2 bases, with 8 bases separating them. DNA of the CDR3: TGTGCCACCATGGGACAACAAGAGACCCAGTACTTC. Its translation is CATMGQQETQYF.

This clone was detected once. The chain has TRBV10-3 and TRBJ2-3; perhaps TRBD2 as D (6 bases). Germline V gene sequence: CDR1 ENHRY, CDR2 SYGVKD. V lost 6 bases to trimming and J lost 1 base, with 11 bases between them. The CDR3 covers 14 residues. DNA for the CDR3: TGTGCCATCAGCGGAGGGACTGGCACAGATACGCAGTATTTT. It yields the protein CAISGGTGTDTQYF.

The V gene is TRBV29-1, the J gene TRBJ1-2, with 8 bases matching TRBD1. The CDR3 covers 11 residues. CDR1 and CDR2 from the germline V gene are SQVTM and ANQGSEA. The CDR3 protein is CSVGQVDGYTF. CDR3 bases: TGCAGTGTGGGACAGGTAGATGGCTACACCTTC.

This rearrangement joins TRBV5-1 to TRBJ2-5, with no clear D. CDR1 is SGHRS and CDR2 is YFSETQ in the germline V gene. CDR3 length: 14 residues. The germline V and J ends were trimmed by 1 base and 2 bases, with 9 bases remaining between them. For the CDR3, the DNA is TGCGCCAGCAGCTTGTTGTCGCAGCAAGAGACCCAGTACTTC. Translating it yields CASSLLSQQETQYF.

This rearrangement joins TRBV19 to TRBJ2-3; 9 bases are a match to TRBD1. Trimming took 4 bases from V and 2 from J; bases not matched to a gene: 4. Germline lookup yields CDR1 LNHDA and CDR2 SQIVND (reference sequence). The CDR3 is 15 residues long. The CDR3 sequence is CASSTGQGNTDTQYF. The CDR3 DNA sequence: TGTGCCAGTAGTACGGGACAGGGAAACACAGATACGCAGTATTTT.

This chain links TRBV18 with TRBJ1-5; D gene unclear. Germline V lookup: CDR1 KGHSH, CDR2 LQKENI. V lost 1 base to trimming and J lost 10 bases, with 14 bases between them. The CDR3 length is 14 residues. The DNA for the CDR3 is TGTGCCAGCTCACCACTCCGCGGACCGGGACCCCAGCATTTT. It encodes CASSPLRGPGPQHF.

The chain joins TRBV10-3 to TRBJ1-2, with 7 bases that match TRBD1. CDR3 size: 14 residues. Germline lookup yields CDR1 ENHRY and CDR2 SYGVKD. J lost 13 bases, V lost 10 bases, and 21 bases had no gene match. The CDR3 spells CATLQPPGDSPSTF. Written as DNA, the CDR3 is TGTGCCACCCTCCAGCCGCCGGGGGACAGCCCCTCCACCTTC.

The genes are TRBV11-3 and TRBJ2-7, with D possibly matching TRBD1 (6 bases). CDR1 and CDR2 (germline): SGHNT, YENEEA. The CDR3 has 13 residues. Trimming removed 3 bases from V and 0 bases from J, with 6 bases in between. CDR3 loop: CASSLDSSYEQYF. CDR3 bases: TGTGCCAGCAGCTTGGACAGCTCCTACGAGCAGTACTTC.

The CDR3 spells CASSQDWRELFF. CDR3 sequence (DNA): TGTGCCAGCAGCCAAGATTGGCGGGAGCTGTTTTTT. The rearrangement uses TRBV3-1 (or the pseudogene TRBV3-2) and TRBJ2-2; D gene unclear. The CDR3 length is 12 residues. Per germline, CDR1 LGHDT and CDR2 YNNKEL (reference sequence). Trimming shortened V by 0 bases and J by 9 bases, and 5 bases separated the two germline ends.